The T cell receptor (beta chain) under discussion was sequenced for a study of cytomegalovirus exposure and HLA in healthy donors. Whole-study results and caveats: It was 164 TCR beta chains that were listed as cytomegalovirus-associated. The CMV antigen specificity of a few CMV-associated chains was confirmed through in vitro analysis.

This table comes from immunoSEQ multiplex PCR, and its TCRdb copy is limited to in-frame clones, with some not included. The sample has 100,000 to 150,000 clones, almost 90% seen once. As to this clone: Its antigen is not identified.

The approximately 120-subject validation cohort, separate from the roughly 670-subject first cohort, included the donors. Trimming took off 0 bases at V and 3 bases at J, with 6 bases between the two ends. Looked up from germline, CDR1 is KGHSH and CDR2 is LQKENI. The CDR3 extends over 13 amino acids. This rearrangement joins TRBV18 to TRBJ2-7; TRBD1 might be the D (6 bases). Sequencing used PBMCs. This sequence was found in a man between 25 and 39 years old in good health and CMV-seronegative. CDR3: CASSPPTGYEQYF. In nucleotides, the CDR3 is TGTGCCAGCTCACCACCGACAGGCTACGAGCAGTACTTC.